This T cell receptor beta chain was sequenced during a study of T-cell reconstitution after alpha-beta-depleted transplantation in children. Study outcomes and limitations: Several hundred graft clones that had expanded were reportedly the source of alpha-beta T cells about two months after transplant. By one year post-transplant, T-cell counts and diversity largely arose from T cells that were newly produced.

Germline V gene data show CDR1 as LGHDT and CDR2 as YNNKEL (reference sequence). CDR3 size: 14 residues. Trimming cost V 0 bases and J 2 bases, with 8 bases left between them. Using unique molecular identifiers, the investigators prepared the TCRbeta library. TCRdb ran MiXCR on the PCR reads and lists one entry per CDR3 protein. This table holds some 350,000 distinct CDR3 sequences, roughly 17% found once. In regard to this clonotype: The target antigen is unknown.

The clonotype originates from a male patient aged 2 to 9 who had a stem cell transplant for acute lymphoblastic leukemia, so the T cells may come from the graft donor. The rearrangement links TRBV3-1 to TRBJ2-7; no reliable D call. Here the sequenced sample was PBMCs, mostly from graft donor cells, taken 360 days after TCRalphabeta/CD19-depleted stem cell transplant. This CDR3 reads CASSQEGWAYEQYF. DNA of the CDR3: TGTGCCAGCAGCCAAGAAGGCTGGGCCTACGAGCAGTACTTC.